This T cell receptor beta chain was captured by sequencing in a study of T cell changes during pregnancy in multiple sclerosis. The method was immunoSEQ multiplex PCR; TCRdb's version includes in-frame clones alone and lacks a portion of them. Seen here are roughly 60,000 clones, 75% to 95% observed once, and the top ten hold over 0.7%. Trimming at V came to 0 bases and at J to 5 bases, leaving 19 bases not matched to a gene. Germline loops: CDR1 SGDLS, CDR2 YYNGEE. This CDR3 comprises 21 residues. The chain carries TRBV9 and TRBJ2-3; 12 bases are shared with TRBD2. The origin of this receptor is a female donor with multiple sclerosis, enrolled in a pregnancy study. The sample consisted of peripheral blood, taken before pregnancy. The CDR3 protein is CASSVEPPIALAGGPKDTQYF. The CDR3 region has the DNA TGTGCCAGCAGCGTAGAGCCCCCAATCGCTCTAGCGGGGGGGCCTAAAGATACGCAGTATTTT.